This record looks at one T cell receptor beta chain sequence and its context. The data were taken from a study of blood T cell repertoires in COVID-19. Deletions cut 5 bases from V and 2 bases from J, with 13 bases between. This CDR3 region has 15 residues. CDR1 and CDR2 (germline): LNHDA, SQIVND (reference sequence). Study processing details: Quantification of nucleated cells was approximated via reference gene primer amplification. Sequencing was performed with immunoSEQ multiplex PCR; in TCRdb, only in-frame clones are kept and a portion is missing. D and trimming come from the DNA, and the V and J calls and clone size come from that table. The sample shows around 220,000 clones, 80% of them seen only once.

This chain links TRBV19 with TRBJ1-5; maybe TRBD1 (5 bases). The receptor's source is a middle-aged woman with acute COVID-19. Sequencing used PBMCs or T cells enriched from blood (not recorded which). The CDR3 region has the DNA TGTGCCAGTAGTGTGGGGGGAGGGGGCAATCAGCCCCAGCATTTT. Translating gives CASSVGGGGNQPQHF.